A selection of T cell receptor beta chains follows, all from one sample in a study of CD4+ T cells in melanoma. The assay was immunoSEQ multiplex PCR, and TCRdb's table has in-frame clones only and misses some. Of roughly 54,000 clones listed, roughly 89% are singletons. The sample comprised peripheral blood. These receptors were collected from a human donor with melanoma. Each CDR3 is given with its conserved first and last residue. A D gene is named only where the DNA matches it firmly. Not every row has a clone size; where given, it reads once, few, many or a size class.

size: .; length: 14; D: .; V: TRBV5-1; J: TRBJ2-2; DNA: TGCGCCAGCAGCTTGGGACAGTACACCGGGGAGCTGTTTTTT; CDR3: CASSLGQYTGELFF
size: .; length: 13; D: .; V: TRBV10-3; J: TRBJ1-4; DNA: TGTGCCGTAGGACAGTCTTTGGATGAAAAACTGTTTTTT; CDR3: CAVGQSLDEKLFF
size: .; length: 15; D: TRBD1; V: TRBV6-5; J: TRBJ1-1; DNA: TGTGCCAGCAGTTACTCGAAAGGACAGGGGACTGAAGCTTTCTTT; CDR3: CASSYSKGQGTEAFF
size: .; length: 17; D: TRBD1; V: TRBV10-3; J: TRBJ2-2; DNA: TGTGCCATCAGTGGGACAGGGGGCCTTCGGAACACCGGGGAGCTGTTTTTT; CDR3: CAISGTGGLRNTGELFF
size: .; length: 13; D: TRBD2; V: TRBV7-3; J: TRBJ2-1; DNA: TGTGCCAGCAGCTTAATAGGGGAGGGCGAGCAGTTCTTC; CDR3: CASSLIGEGEQFF
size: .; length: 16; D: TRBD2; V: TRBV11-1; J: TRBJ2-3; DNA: TGTGCCAGCAGCTTAGCGCGGGTAGCGGGGGGAGATACGCAGTATTTT; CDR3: CASSLARVAGGDTQYF
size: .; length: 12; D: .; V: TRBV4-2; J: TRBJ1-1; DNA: TGTGCCAGCAGCCAAGGGGGTCCCGAAGCTTTCTTT; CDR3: CASSQGGPEAFF
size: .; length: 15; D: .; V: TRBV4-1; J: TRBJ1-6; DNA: TGCGCCAGCAGCCAGTCCCTCGGAGGGAATTCACCCCTCCACTTT; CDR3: CASSQSLGGNSPLHF
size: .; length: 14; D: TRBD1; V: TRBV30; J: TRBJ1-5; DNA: TGTGCCTGGACCGGGACAGGGGACAATCAGCCCCAGCATTTT; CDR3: CAWTGTGDNQPQHF
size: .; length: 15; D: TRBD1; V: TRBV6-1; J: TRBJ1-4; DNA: TGTGCCAGTTACCTGCGGACAGGGGGTAATGAAAAACTGTTTTTT; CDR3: CASYLRTGGNEKLFF
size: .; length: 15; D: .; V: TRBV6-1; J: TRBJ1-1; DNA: TGTGCCAGCAGTGTACCCCCAGGTGGTTGGACTGAAGCTTTCTTT; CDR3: CASSVPPGGWTEAFF
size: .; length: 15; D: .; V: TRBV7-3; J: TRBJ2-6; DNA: TGTGCCAGCAGCCCCGAGGCAGGGGGGGCCAACGTCCTGACTTTC; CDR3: CASSPEAGGANVLTF
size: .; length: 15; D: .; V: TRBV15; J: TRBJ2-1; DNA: TGTGCCACCAGCAGCTACCAGGGGTCCTACAATGAGCAGTTCTTC; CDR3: CATSSYQGSYNEQFF
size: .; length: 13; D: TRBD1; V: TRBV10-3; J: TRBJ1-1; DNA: TGTGCCATCAAATTGAGACAGGGGGATGGAGCTTTCTTT; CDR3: CAIKLRQGDGAFF
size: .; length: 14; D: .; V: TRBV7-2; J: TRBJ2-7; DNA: TGTGCCAGCAGCGGTATAATGAGCTCCTACGAGCAGTACTTC; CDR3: CASSGIMSSYEQYF
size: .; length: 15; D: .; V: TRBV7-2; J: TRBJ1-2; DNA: TGTGCCAGCAGCGCCCTAGACTTGGCCAACTATGGCTACACCTTC; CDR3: CASSALDLANYGYTF
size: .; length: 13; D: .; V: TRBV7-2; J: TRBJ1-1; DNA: TGTGCCAGCAGCTTGACGACGGGCACTGAAGCTTTCTTT; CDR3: CASSLTTGTEAFF
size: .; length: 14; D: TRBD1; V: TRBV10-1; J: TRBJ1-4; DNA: TGCGCCAGCAGTCCGGGACAGCATGATGAAAAACTGTTTTTT; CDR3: CASSPGQHDEKLFF
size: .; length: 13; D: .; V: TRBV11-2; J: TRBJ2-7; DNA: TGTGCCAGCAGCTTCCTACCAATCTACGAGCAGTACTTC; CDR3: CASSFLPIYEQYF
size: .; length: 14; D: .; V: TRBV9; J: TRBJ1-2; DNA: TGTGCCAGCAGCGTATATGAGACACCCTATGGCTACACCTTC; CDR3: CASSVYETPYGYTF
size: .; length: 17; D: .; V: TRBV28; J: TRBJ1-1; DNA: TGTGCCAGCAGTTTTTTTCTTCAGGGAGCGTTTAACACTGAAGCTTTCTTT; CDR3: CASSFFLQGAFNTEAFF
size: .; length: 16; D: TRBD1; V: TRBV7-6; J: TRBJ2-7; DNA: TGTGCCAGCAGCTCATCCGGGGGACAGGCGAACTACGAGCAGTACTTC; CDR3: CASSSSGGQANYEQYF
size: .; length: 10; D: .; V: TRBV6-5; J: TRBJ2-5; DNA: TGTGCCAGTGCGGGAGAGACCCAGTACTTC; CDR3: CASAGETQYF
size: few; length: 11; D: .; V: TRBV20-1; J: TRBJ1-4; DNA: TGCAGTGCTAGGCCTGGAGAAAAACTGTTTTTT; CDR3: CSARPGEKLFF
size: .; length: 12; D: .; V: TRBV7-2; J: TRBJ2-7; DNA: TGTACCAGCAGCTTATCCCTCTACGAGCAGTACTTC; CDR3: CTSSLSLYEQYF
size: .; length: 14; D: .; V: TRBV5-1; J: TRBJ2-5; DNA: TGCGCCAGCAGCTGGGGACGGACCCAAGAGACCCAGTACTTC; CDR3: CASSWGRTQETQYF
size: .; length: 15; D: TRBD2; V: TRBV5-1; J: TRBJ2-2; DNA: TGCGCCAGCAGAACCGGGACTAGGAACACCGGGGAGCTGTTTTTT; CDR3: CASRTGTRNTGELFF
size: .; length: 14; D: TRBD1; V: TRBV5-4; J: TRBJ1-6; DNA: TGTGCCAGCAGCACCGGGACAGTTAATTCACCCCTCCACTTT; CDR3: CASSTGTVNSPLHF
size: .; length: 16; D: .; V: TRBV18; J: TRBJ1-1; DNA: TGTGCCAGCTCCGCTGCTGCAGCCGTGGCGAACACTGAAGCTTTCTTT; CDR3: CASSAAAAVANTEAFF